A selection of T cell receptor beta chains follows, all from one sample in a study of cytomegalovirus exposure and HLA in healthy donors. Libraries were prepared by immunoSEQ multiplex PCR; TCRdb keeps only in-frame clonotypes and omits some of them. The sample lists about 280,000 clones, approximately 86% occurring once. Material: PBMCs. These receptor sequences come from a woman younger than 35 in good health and CMV-seronegative. The CDR3 runs from the conserved cysteine through the conserved F or W. Each record gives: V gene, J gene, CDR3 protein.

TRBV29-1	TRBJ2-7	CSVAYRASRRYEQYF
TRBV30	TRBJ1-3	CAWSVGGAVTGNTIYF
TRBV28	TRBJ1-2	CASRPGTGGFGYTF
TRBV7-9	TRBJ2-7	CASSPSVQAYEQYF
TRBV29-1	TRBJ1-5	CSVVRDSNQPQHF
TRBV30	TRBJ1-1	CAWSVEETEAFF
TRBV19	TRBJ2-1	CASNPLAGPSNEQFF
TRBV14	TRBJ2-7	CASSPQGGQSSYEQYF
TRBV27	TRBJ1-2	CASRDYRGRSYGYTF
TRBV27	TRBJ2-7	CASSLLPVSSGEYEQYF
TRBV11-1	TRBJ2-3	CASSPLAGLNTQYF
TRBV29-1	TRBJ2-7	CSVSSGLTYEQYF
TRBV5-1	TRBJ2-7	CASSLVGAEQYF
TRBV4-1	TRBJ1-5	CASSLPGQGASNQPQHF
TRBV29-1	TRBJ2-7	CSVETVYEQYF
TRBV5-6	TRBJ1-2	CASTQAVARGYTF
TRBV6-5	TRBJ2-5	CASSYGTSVRETQYF
TRBV29-1	TRBJ2-6	CSVDGHQVSSGANVLTF
TRBV11-2	TRBJ2-3	CASSLVLREPLPDTQYF
TRBV18	TRBJ2-7	CASSPMPTGSTYEQYF
TRBV27	TRBJ2-7	CASSLWGGGNEQYF
TRBV29-1	TRBJ2-7	CSVEFPSGGLDEQYF
TRBV7-6	TRBJ2-2	CASSPGTGELFF
TRBV5-1	TRBJ1-1	CASSLTGGSTEAFF
TRBV5-1	TRBJ1-1	CASSLAQGAHEAFF
TRBV9	TRBJ2-3	CASSPLGQGHRDTQYF
TRBV6-1	TRBJ1-5	CASVDITNQPQHF
TRBV7-3	TRBJ2-5	CASSTGGAETQYF
TRBV5-8	TRBJ2-5	CASPEVGQEETQYF
TRBV28	TRBJ2-5	CASSANDRQLQETQYF
TRBV4-1	TRBJ1-1	CASSQDPGGNTEAFF
TRBV30	TRBJ2-3	CAWSSSGSTDTQYF
TRBV7-2	TRBJ2-7	CASSLRDRGASYEQYF
TRBV4-3	TRBJ2-5	CASSQDSAGGNQETQYF
TRBV2	TRBJ2-7	CASRTGLAAFEQYF
TRBV5-1	TRBJ2-1	CASSTGTSWGDNEQFF
TRBV7-6	TRBJ2-5	CASSLGAGGETQYF
TRBV6-5	TRBJ2-7	CATGQWSYEQYF
TRBV5-1	TRBJ1-3	CASSREVSGNTIYF
TRBV7-2	TRBJ2-2	CASKPAGPSGPGELFF
TRBV30	TRBJ1-2	CAWSSGHNYGYTF
TRBV7-6	TRBJ1-1	CAPADRTGADTEAFF
TRBV7-2	TRBJ2-3	CASSSPRLSGTRADTQYF
TRBV7-8	TRBJ1-4	CASSLGQGNEKLFF
TRBV19	TRBJ1-5	CASSLTGRSNQPQHF
TRBV30	TRBJ1-5	CAWSGGTGWVQPQHF
TRBV29-1	TRBJ1-2	CSVEYQGPGYGYTF
TRBV6-5	TRBJ1-2	CATLQAESNSYTF
TRBV5-5	TRBJ2-5	CASSPGTSGGETQYF
TRBV4-3	TRBJ2-2	CASSQDLWRQGGNTGELFF
TRBV27	TRBJ2-7	CASSLAGGDTQYF
TRBV28	TRBJ2-2	CASEVPGELFF
TRBV4-1	TRBJ1-4	CASSQRQGDEKLFF
TRBV2	TRBJ1-1	CASRDSRTEAFF
TRBV7-9	TRBJ1-2	CASSLGGDGYTF
TRBV6-6	TRBJ1-2	CASTGGQGAYGYTF
TRBV4-1	TRBJ1-4	CASSRPPVGREKLFF